The clone carrying this TCR beta chain was counted many times. These data come from a study of Graves' ophthalmopathy and Graves' hyperthyroidism. About the research overall: The collection of peripheral blood took place at initial diagnosis, before any treatment.

Scientists amplified the TCR beta CDR3 regions from RNA transcripts. HTBI primers served in a first-round RT-PCR, which a second-round multiplex PCR followed. TCRdb recomputed calls from the multiplex PCR reads with MiXCR, one row per CDR3 protein. The sample consists of about 640,000 distinct CDR3 sequences, over 40% of them appearing once. The germline V and J ends were trimmed by 3 bases and 4 bases, with 9 bases remaining between them. This CDR3 contains 12 residues. Per germline, CDR1 SQVTM and CDR2 ANQGSEA. The chain carries TRBV29-1 and TRBJ2-5, with a weak D call TRBD2 (6 bases). The sequence derives from an adult man with Graves' ophthalmopathy. The sequenced sample was peripheral blood. CDR3 DNA sequence: TGCAGCGTTGAGCGGGGCGGAGAGACCCAGTACTTC. Translating it yields CSVERGGETQYF.